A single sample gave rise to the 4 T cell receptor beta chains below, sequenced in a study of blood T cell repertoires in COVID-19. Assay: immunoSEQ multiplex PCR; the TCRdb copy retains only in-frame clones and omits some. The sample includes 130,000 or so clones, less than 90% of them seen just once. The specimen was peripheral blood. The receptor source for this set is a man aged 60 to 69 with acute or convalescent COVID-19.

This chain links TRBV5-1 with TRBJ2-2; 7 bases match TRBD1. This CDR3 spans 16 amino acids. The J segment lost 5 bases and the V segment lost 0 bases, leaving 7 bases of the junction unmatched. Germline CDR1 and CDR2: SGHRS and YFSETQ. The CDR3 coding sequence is TGCGCCAGCAGCTTGGTACGCACAGGGGTGACCGGGGAGCTGTTTTTT. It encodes CASSLVRTGVTGELFF.

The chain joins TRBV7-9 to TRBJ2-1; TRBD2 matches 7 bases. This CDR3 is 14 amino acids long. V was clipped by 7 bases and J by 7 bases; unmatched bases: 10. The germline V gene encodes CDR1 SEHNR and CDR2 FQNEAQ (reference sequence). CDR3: CASTPDPGGNEQFF. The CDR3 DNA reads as TGTGCCAGCACCCCAGACCCCGGGGGGAATGAGCAGTTCTTC.

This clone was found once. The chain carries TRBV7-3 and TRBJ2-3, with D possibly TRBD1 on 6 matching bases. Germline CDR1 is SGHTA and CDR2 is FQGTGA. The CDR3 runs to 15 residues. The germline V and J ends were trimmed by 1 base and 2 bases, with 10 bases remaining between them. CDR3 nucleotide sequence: TGTGCCAGCAGCTTAAGGCAGGGGAACACAGATACGCAGTATTTT. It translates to CASSLRQGNTDTQYF.

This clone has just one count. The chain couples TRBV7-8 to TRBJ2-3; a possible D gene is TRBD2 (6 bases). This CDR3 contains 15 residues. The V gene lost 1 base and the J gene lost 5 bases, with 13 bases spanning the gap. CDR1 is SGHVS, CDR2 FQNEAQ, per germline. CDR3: CASSLGGAGGDTQYF. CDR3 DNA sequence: TGTGCCAGCAGCTTAGGGGGAGCGGGTGGAGATACGCAGTATTTT.